The 24 T cell receptor beta chains below were found in one sample sequenced in a study of shared clonotypes between healthy human individuals. Libraries were prepared by immunoSEQ multiplex PCR; TCRdb keeps only in-frame clonotypes and omits some of them. The table lists 2 million to 3 million clones, approximately 92% of them singletons. Input material: naive CD4+ T cells sorted from blood. Subset reported: CD45RA+ positively selected. Receptor source: a man aged 18 to 30 in good health.

This clone was detected a few times. The J gene is TRBJ1-1, the V gene TRBV6-5; D ambiguous. Germline V gene data show CDR1 as MNHEY and CDR2 as SVGAGI. The CDR3 is 13 residues long. Trimming pared 5 bases from V and 7 bases from J, leaving 14 bases between. The CDR3: CASSADLEGEAFF. In DNA form, the CDR3 reads TGTGCCAGCAGTGCCGACTTGGAGGGTGAAGCTTTCTTT.

This clone showed up just once. Other nucleotide sequences in the sample specify the same CDR3. The rearrangement links TRBV9 to TRBJ2-1, with no clear D. The CDR3 spans 15 residues. Trimming removed 4 bases at V and 0 bases at J, with 11 bases between. In germline, CDR1 is SGDLS, CDR2 YYNGEE. The CDR3 protein is CASSPEGSSYNEQFF. CDR3 DNA sequence: TGTGCCAGCAGCCCCGAAGGAAGCTCCTACAATGAGCAGTTCTTC.

The chain uses TRBV6-6 and TRBJ2-7; 7 bases map to TRBD1. With 6 bases clipped from V and 6 bases from J, the junction kept 11 bases outside the gene matches. This CDR3 has 14 residues. Germline lookup yields CDR1 MNHNY and CDR2 SVGAGI (reference sequence). CDR3: CASSRDRAGGEQYF. For the CDR3, the DNA is TGTGCCAGCAGCCGCGATCGGGCAGGGGGCGAGCAGTACTTC.

CDR3 in amino acids: CASSLRQGTEAFF. CDR3 DNA sequence: TGTGCCAGTAGTTTACGACAGGGCACTGAAGCTTTCTTT. The chain links TRBV19 to TRBJ1-1, with TRBD1 matching 7 bases. Germline V gene data show CDR1 as LNHDA and CDR2 as SQIVND (reference sequence). The CDR3 contains 13 residues. Germline trimming cut 5 bases from V and 4 bases from J; bases unmatched to any gene: 4.

V usage is TRBV29-1 and J usage is TRBJ1-3, with D uncertain. The V gene lost 3 bases and the J gene lost 0 bases, with 9 bases spanning the gap. Germline values: CDR1 SQVTM, CDR2 ANQGSEA. CDR3 length: 14 residues. The CDR3 DNA reads as TGCAGCGTTGAGCTTTACGGCTCTGGAAACACCATATATTTT. It translates to CSVELYGSGNTIYF.

V and J are TRBV15 and TRBJ2-5, with TRBD2 identical over 10 bases. The length of the CDR3 is 14 residues. J gave up 7 bases and V 9 bases, and 11 bases lay outside the gene matches. In germline, CDR1 is LNHNV, CDR2 YYDKDF (reference sequence). CDR3 amino acids: CATRPSGGTGTQYF. The CDR3 nucleotides read TGTGCCACTAGACCTAGCGGGGGCACCGGGACCCAGTACTTC.

This sequence joins TRBV1 and TRBJ2-1; the D call of TRBD2 is as the table states it, not checked on the DNA. TRBV1 is shown as a pseudogene. This CDR3 spans 19 amino acids. CDR3: CTSSQDPPPRVAENNEQFF. Written as DNA, the CDR3 is TGCACCAGCAGCCAAGATCCCCCCCCCAGGGTAGCGGAGAACAATGAGCAGTTCTTC.

This rearrangement joins TRBV19 to TRBJ1-5, with 8 positions matching TRBD1. The CDR3 is made up of 13 amino acids. The J segment lost 4 bases and the V segment lost 10 bases, leaving 6 bases of the junction unmatched. Looked up from germline, CDR1 is LNHDA and CDR2 is SQIVND (reference sequence). CDR3 loop: CAIARDRNQPQHF. DNA for the CDR3: TGTGCCATCGCCCGGGACAGGAATCAGCCCCAGCATTTT.

The genes are TRBV9 and TRBJ2-1; TRBD2 aligns across 12 bases. The CDR3 consists of 17 residues. Germline V gene sequence: CDR1 SGDLS, CDR2 YYNGEE. Trimming removed 4 bases from V and 7 bases from J; junction bases left unmatched: 12. CDR3 loop: CASSSIPSGGAGNEQFF. For the CDR3, the DNA is TGTGCCAGCAGCTCGATCCCTAGCGGGGGGGCCGGGAATGAGCAGTTCTTC.

The gene calls are TRBV11-3 and TRBJ2-2; D may be TRBD2 (5 bases). This CDR3 has 16 amino acids. Germline V gene lookup returns CDR1 SGHNT and CDR2 YENEEA. Trimming removed 5 bases at V and 0 bases at J, with 13 bases between. In nucleotides, the CDR3 is TGTGCCAGCAGCCAGAGCACCGGGACGAACACCGGGGAGCTGTTTTTT. Its translation is CASSQSTGTNTGELFF.

This chain uses TRBV10-3 with TRBJ1-5, with D unresolved. The V gene's germline CDR1 is ENHRY and CDR2 SYGVKD. Trimming removed 3 bases from V and 3 bases from J, with 9 bases in between. There are 14 residues in the CDR3. The chain's CDR3 is CAISDGQVNQPQHF. In DNA form, the CDR3 reads TGTGCCATCAGTGATGGGCAGGTCAATCAGCCCCAGCATTTT.

V gene TRBV19 combines with J gene TRBJ2-5, with TRBD2 identical over 16 bases. This CDR3 has 14 amino acids. Looked up from germline, CDR1 is LNHDA and CDR2 is SQIVND (reference sequence). V lost 4 bases, J lost 9 bases, and 2 bases stayed unmatched. The CDR3 region is CASSTGTSGGAQYF. CDR3 bases: TGTGCCAGTAGTACCGGGACTAGCGGGGGGGCCCAGTACTTC.

The chain combines TRBV10-3 with TRBJ2-2; no clear D. The CDR3 is 14 residues long. Germline V gives CDR1 ENHRY, CDR2 SYGVKD. V gave up 10 bases and J gave up 0 bases, with 12 bases separating them. The chain's CDR3 is CATLTSSNTGELFF. The CDR3 DNA sequence: TGTGCCACCTTGACGAGTTCGAACACCGGGGAGCTGTTTTTT.

V is TRBV6-6 and J is TRBJ2-2; unclear D gene. The CDR3 totals 15 residues. Per the germline V gene, CDR1 is MNHNY and CDR2 is SVGAGI (reference sequence). The V end was cut by 5 bases, the J end by 0 bases, with 10 bases between. The CDR3 nucleotides are TGTGCCAGCAGTGACCTCCCCTCGAACACCGGGGAGCTGTTTTTT. The encoded protein is CASSDLPSNTGELFF.

The gene calls are TRBV7-9 and TRBJ2-2; D possibly corresponds to TRBD2 (7 bases). Germline V gene sequence: CDR1 SEHNR, CDR2 FQNEAQ (reference sequence). Trimming cost V 3 bases and J 5 bases, with 10 bases left between them. The CDR3 covers 14 residues. CDR3: CASSLAGATGELFF. The CDR3 DNA is TGTGCCAGCAGCTTGGCGGGGGCGACCGGGGAGCTGTTTTTT.

This clone was observed a handful of times. The rearrangement uses TRBV29-1 and TRBJ1-1; D is possibly TRBD1 (5 bases). Germline lookup yields CDR1 SQVTM and CDR2 ANQGSEA. The CDR3 spans 13 residues. V was shortened by 6 bases and J by 1 base, with 12 bases between the two germline ends. CDR3 residues: CSVQGPQNTEAFF. The CDR3 DNA is TGCAGCGTCCAGGGACCGCAGAACACTGAAGCTTTCTTT. The full variable domain, completed using reference TRBV29-1 and TRBJ1-1, is SAVISQKPSRDICQRGTSLTIQCQVDSQVTMMFWYRQQPGQSLTLIATANQGSEATYESGFVIDKFPISRPNLTFSTLTVSNMSPEDSSIYLCSVQGPQNTEAFFGQGTRLTVV.

V and J are TRBV9 and TRBJ1-2; perhaps TRBD1 as D (6 bases). The CDR3 totals 13 residues. Trimming pared 3 bases from V and 3 bases from J, leaving 9 bases between. Germline V gene lookup returns CDR1 SGDLS and CDR2 YYNGEE. CDR3 protein: CASSGRTDYGYTF. DNA of the CDR3: TGTGCCAGCAGCGGAAGGACAGACTATGGCTACACCTTC.

The rearrangement links TRBV9 to TRBJ1-6; TRBD1 might be the D (5 bases). Germline-derived CDR1 and CDR2 are SGDLS and YYNGEE. Trimming removed 3 bases at V and 6 bases at J, with 13 bases between. The CDR3 loop spans 15 amino acids. In DNA form, the CDR3 reads TGTGCCAGCAGCGAGGTGGAGACAGCTAATTCACCCCTCCACTTT. Its protein product is CASSEVETANSPLHF.

In nucleotides, the CDR3 is TGTGCCAGTAGTGTCCTGACTAGCGGGAGAACCCAAGATACGCAGTATTTT. Translated: CASSVLTSGRTQDTQYF. The gene calls are TRBV19 and TRBJ2-3; the match to TRBD2 covers 12 bases. This CDR3 has 17 amino acids. With 5 bases clipped from V and 5 bases from J, the junction kept 11 bases outside the gene matches. Per the germline V gene, CDR1 is LNHDA and CDR2 is SQIVND (reference sequence). Full variable domain (remainder filled in from reference TRBV19 and TRBJ2-3): DGGITQSPKYLFRKEGQNVTLSCEQNLNHDAMYWYRQDPGQGLRLIYYSQIVNDFQKGDIAEGYSVSREKKESFPLTVTSAQKNPTAFYLCASSVLTSGRTQDTQYFGPGTRLTVL.

V usage is TRBV30 and J usage is TRBJ1-3, with D uncertain. Germline V gene lookup returns CDR1 GTSNPN and CDR2 SVGIG (reference sequence). The length of the CDR3 is 14 residues. V was trimmed by 4 bases and J by 0 bases, leaving 10 bases between them. CDR3 bases: TGTGCCTGGAACCCAGTTTACTCTGGAAACACCATATATTTT. It yields the protein CAWNPVYSGNTIYF.

The chain uses TRBV5-5 and TRBJ2-7; TRBD2 might be the D (5 bases). V shed 2 bases and J shed 7 bases, with 13 bases lying between them. The germline V gene has CDR1 SGHKS and CDR2 YYEKEE (reference sequence). The length of the CDR3 is 13 residues. CDR3 region: CASSFPGSGEQYF. CDR3 coding DNA: TGTGCCAGCAGCTTCCCGGGGTCGGGTGAGCAGTACTTC.

The chain combines TRBV28 with TRBJ2-5, with a weak D call TRBD2 (7 bases). V lost 6 bases, J lost 4 bases, and 15 bases lay in between. The CDR3 loop spans 14 amino acids. Germline V CDR1 and CDR2: MDHEN, SYDVKM. CDR3 bases: TGTGCCAGCAGCCCCGGGGGGCTGTTAGAGACCCAGTACTTC. Its translation: CASSPGGLLETQYF. Full variable domain (missing parts from reference TRBV28 and TRBJ2-5): DVKVTQSSRYLVKRTGEKVFLECVQDMDHENMFWYRQDPGLGLRLIYFSYDVKMKEKGDIPEGYSVSREKKERFSLILESASTNQTSMYLCASSPGGLLETQYFGPGTRLLVL.

The V call is TRBV4-1, the J call TRBJ1-3; D unresolved. CDR1 MGHRA and CDR2 YSYEKL come from the germline V gene. V lost 2 bases and J lost 0, with 11 bases in between. The CDR3 length is 16 residues. The CDR3 here is CASSQNMGNSGNTIYF. The CDR3, as DNA: TGCGCCAGCAGCCAAAATATGGGTAACTCTGGAAACACCATATATTTT.

The chain is built from TRBV10-3 and TRBJ2-7, with D hard to call. Trimming shortened V by 2 bases and J by 3 bases, and 11 bases separated the two germline ends. The CDR3 extends over 14 amino acids. Germline CDR1 and CDR2: ENHRY and SYGVKD. The CDR3 region is CAISEDTTIYEQYF. The CDR3 coding sequence is TGTGCCATCAGTGAGGATACTACCATCTACGAGCAGTACTTC.